These 10 T cell receptor beta chains were all obtained from the same sample, sequenced in a study of blood T cell repertoires in COVID-19. The method was immunoSEQ multiplex PCR; TCRdb's version includes in-frame clones alone and lacks a portion of them. Of approximately 500,000 clones in the sample, over 75% were seen once. Sequenced: peripheral blood. The receptors originated from a human donor in a cohort sampled during active COVID-19.

On this clone itself: In the same sample, other DNA sequences code for this CDR3. DNA for the CDR3: TGTGCCAGCAGTGGGCAGATGAACACTGAAGCTTTCTTT. It yields the protein CASSGQMNTEAFF. The chain links TRBV2 to TRBJ1-1; D not resolved. Trimming shortened V by 4 bases and J by 0 bases, and 6 bases separated the two germline ends. The CDR3 length is 13 residues. Germline lookup yields CDR1 SNHLY and CDR2 FYNNEI.

The V gene is TRBV6-2 or TRBV6-3, the J gene TRBJ2-4; 8 nucleotides align to TRBD2. Trimming removed 6 bases from V and 7 bases from J; junction bases left unmatched: 11. CDR3 size: 15 residues. The V gene's germline CDR1 is MNHEY and CDR2 SVGEGT. CDR3 loop: CASSAKRGMGNIQYF. CDR3 DNA: TGTGCCAGCAGCGCAAAGCGGGGGATGGGGAACATTCAGTACTTC.

V is TRBV6-5 and J is TRBJ2-7; no reliable D call. This CDR3 contains 14 residues. Trimming removed 0 bases at V and 2 bases at J, with 8 bases between. The V gene's germline CDR1 is MNHEY and CDR2 SVGAGI. This chain's CDR3 is CASSYSPEAYEQYF. The CDR3 DNA reads TGTGCCAGCAGTTACTCTCCAGAGGCCTACGAGCAGTACTTC.

The chain uses TRBV21-1 and TRBJ1-2; the table assigns TRBD1, which was not confirmed against the DNA. TRBV21-1 is reported as a pseudogene. CDR3 length equals 17 residues. The CDR3 coding sequence is TGTGCCAGCAGCAGACTCGACCGGGACAGGGCTAACTATGGCTACACCTTC. This translates into CASSRLDRDRANYGYTF.

V usage is TRBV7-9 and J usage is TRBJ2-2; a weak D match, TRBD1 (6 bases). Per the germline V gene, CDR1 is SEHNR and CDR2 is FQNEAQ (reference sequence). The CDR3 covers 15 residues. Trimming cost V 1 base and J 7 bases, with 13 bases left between them. CDR3 DNA: TGTGCCAGCAGCTTAGAACAGGGAATAATCGGGGAGCTGTTTTTT. Protein sequence: CASSLEQGIIGELFF.

The chain combines TRBV19 with TRBJ2-1; D may be TRBD1 (7 bases). Germline values: CDR1 LNHDA, CDR2 SQIVND (reference sequence). V lost 5 bases to trimming and J lost 6 bases, with 20 bases between them. The CDR3 is made up of 16 amino acids. The CDR3 reads CASSSQGDSIFNEQFF. DNA for the CDR3: TGTGCCAGTAGTTCCCAGGGGGACTCGATCTTCAATGAGCAGTTCTTC. The complete variable domain, with remaining parts taken from reference TRBV19 and TRBJ2-1, reads DGGITQSPKYLFRKEGQNVTLSCEQNLNHDAMYWYRQDPGQGLRLIYYSQIVNDFQKGDIAEGYSVSREKKESFPLTVTSAQKNPTAFYLCASSSQGDSIFNEQFFGPGTRLTVL.

As concerns this clone: One junction end does not reproduce the germline sequence, and a read error may be involved. V gene TRBV7-2 combines with J gene TRBJ1-6, with unresolved D. This CDR3 is 14 amino acids long. Germline CDR1 SGHTA, CDR2 FQGNSA. CDR3 nucleotides: TGTGCCAGCAGCATATTCTCCTTTAATTCACCCCTCCACTTT. As protein: CASSIFSFNSPLHF.

The chain recombines TRBV19 with TRBJ2-7; D perhaps matches TRBD1 (5 bases). Germline assignment: CDR1 LNHDA and CDR2 SQIVND (reference sequence). The CDR3 sequence is 14 residues long. The V and J ends lost 7 bases and 2 bases respectively, with 15 bases between them. The CDR3 loop reads CASKETGAAYEQYF. In DNA, the CDR3 is TGTGCCAGTAAGGAAACAGGTGCTGCCTACGAGCAGTACTTC. Looking up the rest from reference TRBV19 and TRBJ2-7 gives the full variable domain: DGGITQSPKYLFRKEGQNVTLSCEQNLNHDAMYWYRQDPGQGLRLIYYSQIVNDFQKGDIAEGYSVSREKKESFPLTVTSAQKNPTAFYLCASKETGAAYEQYFGPGTRLTVT.

The rearrangement uses TRBV5-8 and TRBJ1-2; D perhaps matches TRBD1 (5 bases). This CDR3 is 13 amino acids long. The germline V gene encodes CDR1 SGHTS and CDR2 YDEGEE. V gave up 0 bases and J gave up 3 bases, with 6 bases separating them. DNA of the CDR3: TGTGCCAGCAGCTTGGGACAGTACTATGGCTACACCTTC. The encoded protein is CASSLGQYYGYTF. Variable domain in full (rest from reference TRBV5-8 and TRBJ1-2): EAGVTQSPTHLIKTRGQQATLRCSPISGHTSVYWYQQALGLGLQFLLWYDEGEERNRGNFPPRFSGRQFPNYSSELNVNALELEDSALYLCASSLGQYYGYTFGSGTRLTVV.

The chain has TRBV2 and TRBJ2-1, with 8 bases identical to TRBD2. CDR3 length: 14 amino acids. Germline V gene data show CDR1 as SNHLY and CDR2 as FYNNEI. V was clipped by 6 bases and J by 7 bases; unmatched bases: 8. CDR3 amino acids: CASRPSGQLNEQFF. CDR3 in DNA: TGTGCCAGCAGGCCTAGCGGGCAACTGAATGAGCAGTTCTTC.